What follows describes a single TCR beta chain. The specificity of this receptor is unknown. Base qualities were left out, and no much larger clone turns up one base away. The CDR3, from cysteine to phenylalanine, totals 11 residues. The retained sequence is limited to the CDR3, 33 bases, with the frame set at the first base. The germline V gene (reference sequence) yields DFQATT for CDR1 and SNEGSKA for CDR2. V drops 3 bases and J drops 7 bases, leaving 4 bases in between. The sample belongs to a study of shared clonotypes between healthy human individuals (dated by TCRdb to 2018 to 2021). In terms of the full investigation: The cohort included three men and two women between 18 and 49 years of age. Each donor's leukapheresis produced roughly between roughly 0.85 and 9.5 billion PBMCs. To increase sequencing depth and limit assay-specific biases, TCR repertoire library preparation and sequencing were carried out by different laboratories using diverse techniques. Blood TCR repertoires of a handful of healthy adults were deeply sequenced to estimate repertoire size and the extent of clonotype sharing between individuals. For each donor, CD4 naive and CD4 memory were each run on three plates, CD8 naive on two plates, and CD8 memory on one plate.

General conclusions and limits of the study: Naive subsets generally had larger estimated clonotype richness than memory subsets. Because the study included only a small number of donors, the genetic and exposure-history diversity represented was limited. Even with the large sequencing depth, rarefaction of the sorted-subset datasets indicated that sequencing was incomplete. Sampling was limited to blood, and TCR repertoires in tissue likely differ from TCR repertoires in blood. About 5% of naive CD4, approximately 3.7% of naive CD8, about 2.5% of memory CD4, and 0.4% of memory CD8 clonotypes were shared across several donors. Compared with non-shared clonotypes, the clonotypes found in all four sorted-subset donors had higher generation probabilities. Pairwise subsampling indicated that sequencing depth was expected to affect the degree of clonotype sharing among donors.

Donors were healthy HIV-negative adults with no recently reported acute infections or vaccinations. Only Caucasian adults living in Nashville, Tennessee, USA were represented among the donors. CD4+ T cells were enriched by magnetic negative selection; naive cells were then positively selected on CD45RA, and the negative fraction formed the memory subset. Blood was obtained by leukapheresis, after which PBMCs were separated by Ficoll-Histopaque density gradient centrifugation and cryopreserved in liquid nitrogen vapor phase. Analytical flow cytometry was used to check the purity and quantity of every magnetically sorted T cell population. From each sorted fraction, genomic DNA was isolated and quantified by UV absorbance on a Nanodrop 2000c. Using the deep immunoSEQ assay, TCR CDR3 regions were amplified from genomic DNA by multiplex PCR. For each cell subset, the extracted genomic DNA was distributed evenly across all wells of several immunoSEQ 96-well plates, and each plate served as one replicate. For sorted subsets, each replicate PCR was loaded with roughly 190 ng genomic DNA, equivalent to 25,000 to 30,000 T cell genomes. Purified libraries were measured with a Qubit 3.0 fluorometer, size-checked on a Bioanalyzer 2100, and measured again with the KAPA Library Quantification kit. Every immunoSEQ 96-well plate was sequenced on a dedicated single-read 150-cycle Illumina NextSeq 550 flow cell. Concerning the study's data processing: Because the immunoSEQ output held only junctional sequences and lacked quality scores, the filtering could not match the filtering applied to full-length reads. To assign V/J genes and CDR3, sequences were annotated using PyIR, a Python wrapper for IgBLAST v1.9, with IMGT germline references. Any read was removed if the V/J assignment was weak (E-value above 1e-6), the CDR3 was missing, or the read contained stop codons, out-of-frame junctions, or ambiguous translated residues. A V3J clonotype was defined by an identical inferred V gene, J gene, and CDR3 amino acid sequence. To compute the percentage overlap between repertoires, the number of shared unique clonotypes was divided by the size of the smaller repertoire. Three approaches were used to assess repertoire richness: RTK rarefaction, the Chao1 estimator, and Recon v2.1 estimates of unobserved clonotypes. Generation probabilities for all TCRbeta clonotypes obtained by the gDNA method from a handful of donors were computed using OLGA. Held by TCRdb, this immuneACCESS table contains in-frame sequences only and omits some clones. Under half of the omission traces to an unresolved V gene where checked; the cause of the rest is unknown. V, J and clone size are taken as reported in that table, and D and trimming were inferred from the DNA itself. The sample yields 2.3 million or so clones; approximately 95% were counted once. The top ten constitute 0.35% to 0.5% of the sample.

The sample taken for sequencing was naive CD4+ T cells from PBMCs. Read against the paper, the sample's cell subset or site label means: CD45RA+ positively selected. The receptor was isolated from a man aged 18-30 years in good health. Some clones in this sample may be carry-over from other donors' samples. The chain employs TRBV20-1 and TRBJ1-6; the D gene is not confidently resolved. The DNA reads as follows: TGCAGTGCTAGTAGGAATTCACCCCTCCACTTT. Translated, it gives CSASRNSPLHF.